The clone carrying this TCR beta chain was picked up many times. This sample was taken from a study of T cells after yellow fever vaccination. TCR cDNA was made by 5'RACE template switching, adding a universal primer site and UMIs. TCRdb re-called the 5' RACE reads with MiXCR, one entry per CDR3 protein. Among about 69,000 distinct CDR3 sequences listed, 4.5% to 7.5% were seen once. Deletions cut 5 bases from V and 8 bases from J, with 9 bases between. Germline V lookup: CDR1 SGHTA, CDR2 FQGNSA. The CDR3 has 11 amino acids. The TCR was taken from a man aged 18-30 years who received the YFV17D yellow fever vaccine. Here the sequenced sample was CD4+ T cells sorted from PBMCs, taken around 14 days after the first yellow fever vaccination. The chain couples TRBV7-2 to TRBJ1-2, with D hard to call. CDR3 residues: CASSPGPGYTF. In DNA form, the CDR3 reads TGTGCCAGCAGCCCTGGTCCCGGCTACACCTTC.